This T cell receptor beta chain comes out of a study of blood T cell repertoires in COVID-19. On the study more broadly: COVID-19 samples collected from the United States, Italy and Spain covered acute and convalescent phases. T cells, B-cell-depleted T cells, or PBMCs supplied cDNA or gDNA.

The authors' processing: Estimates of nucleated cell counts were drawn from the amplification of reference gene primers. Assay used: immunoSEQ multiplex PCR; TCRdb lists only in-frame clones, some missing. The V and J calls and the clone size are those of that table, but D and trimming were determined from the DNA. Among approximately 340,000 clones, around 88% were seen once, and the ten largest hold about 2.7%. V was clipped by 11 bases and J by 5 bases, with 18 bases between them. Germline CDR1 MDHEN, CDR2 SYDVKM. This CDR3 has 13 amino acids. V usage is TRBV28 and J usage is TRBJ1-1, with TRBD1 as a possible D gene (6 bases). Sequencing was carried out using peripheral blood. The TCR sequence derives from a man aged 30 to 45 with active or convalescent COVID-19. CDR3 amino acids: CAGGGGGRTEAFF. In DNA form, the CDR3 reads TGTGCCGGAGGGGGGGGTGGGCGGACTGAAGCTTTCTTT.